This T cell receptor beta chain came from a study of T cells after yellow fever vaccination. In the study overall: The authors prepared low-cell-number fractions using SMART-Seq v4 Ultra Low Input.

From the 5' RACE reads, TCRdb called clonotypes with MiXCR, one entry per CDR3 protein. The sample carries a few hundred thousand distinct CDR3 sequences, approximately 7% recorded once. This clonotype has a handful of counts. V lost 3 bases, J lost 5 bases, and 11 bases lay in between. The CDR3 runs to 14 residues. The germline V gene has CDR1 SGHTA and CDR2 FQGNSA. The source is a man aged 18 to 29 who received the YFV17D yellow fever vaccine. The rearrangement joins TRBV7-2 to TRBJ2-1; D possibly corresponds to TRBD1 (5 bases). The sample consisted of PBMCs, taken approximately 47 days after the first yellow fever vaccination. The chain's CDR3 is CASSFTPGNNEQFF. CDR3 nucleotides: TGTGCCAGCAGCTTCACTCCAGGGAACAATGAGCAGTTCTTC.